These T cell receptor beta chains were read from a single sample in a study of shared clonotypes between healthy human individuals. Profiling relied on immunoSEQ multiplex PCR, and the TCRdb table lists in-frame clones only, not all of them. The sample yields 950,000 to 1,100,000 clones, around 76% seen once. The sequenced sample consisted of memory CD4+ T cells sorted from blood. Receptor source: a man younger than 30 in good health. Both conserved end residues are part of each CDR3. The D gene is left open where the match is weak. Clone size is stated in some rows and not others, as once, few, many or a class when expanded.

>NA|TRBJ2-7|NA|TRBV20-1
CSAAGQYEQYF
TGCAGTGCTGCAGGGCAGTACGAGCAGTACTTC
>many|TRBJ1-1|NA|TRBV4-1
CASSRTVNTEAFF
TGCGCCAGCAGCCGGACGGTGAACACTGAAGCTTTCTTT
>NA|TRBJ2-4|NA|TRBV7-9
CASSLDLPGERNIQYF
TGTGCCAGCAGCTTAGATCTCCCAGGGGAGAGAAACATTCAGTACTTC
>NA|TRBJ2-3|NA|TRBV29-1
CSVVVDTQYF
TGCAGCGTTGTAGTAGATACGCAGTATTTT
>NA|TRBJ2-7|NA|TRBV7-8
CASSLTGYEQYF
TGTGCCAGCAGTCTAACTGGGTACGAGCAGTACTTC
>NA|TRBJ1-1|NA|TRBV5-1
CASSLGTEAFF
TGCGCCAGCAGCTTGGGCACTGAAGCTTTCTTT
>NA|TRBJ2-1|TRBD1|TRBV7-2
CASSLAGQGYNEQFF
TGTGCCAGCAGCCTGGCGGGACAGGGGTACAATGAGCAGTTCTTC
>NA|TRBJ1-2|TRBD1|TRBV7-9
CASSSRDRAYYGYTF
TGTGCCAGCAGCTCCCGGGACAGGGCTTACTATGGCTACACCTTC
>few|TRBJ1-2|NA|TRBV11-2
CASSLRGGGYGYTF
TGTGCCAGCAGCTTACGAGGCGGAGGCTATGGCTACACCTTC
>NA|TRBJ2-1|NA|TRBV5-1
CASSISLPNEQFF
TGCGCCAGCAGCATTTCCTTACCCAATGAGCAGTTCTTC
>NA|TRBJ1-5|TRBD1|TRBV4-1
CASSHPPAGQGKQPQHF
TGCGCCAGCAGCCACCCCCCCGCGGGACAGGGGAAACAGCCCCAGCATTTT
>NA|TRBJ2-5|TRBD1|TRBV5-4
CASSLGDRGSETQYF
TGTGCCAGCAGCTTGGGGGACAGGGGTTCCGAGACCCAGTACTTC
>NA|TRBJ1-2|NA|TRBV28
CASSLGANYGYTF
TGTGCCAGCAGTTTGGGCGCTAACTATGGCTACACCTTC
>NA|TRBJ2-3|NA|TRBV9
CASSVARGSGTDTRYF
NA
>NA|TRBJ2-3|NA|TRBV10-3
CAISESIPRTDTQYF
TGTGCCATCAGTGAGTCGATACCCCGCACAGATACGCAGTATTTT
>NA|TRBJ1-3|NA|TRBV7-2
CASSLQVVGSVANTIYF
TGTGCCAGCAGCCTACAAGTGGTTGGTAGTGTGGCGAACACCATATATTTT
>NA|TRBJ1-1|TRBD1|TRBV7-2
CASSSQGAITEAFF
TGTGCCAGCAGCTCACAGGGGGCGATCACTGAAGCTTTCTTT
>NA|TRBJ2-7|NA|TRBV7-2
CASSSTGLNYEQYF
TGTGCCAGCAGCTCCACGGGGCTAAACTACGAGCAGTACTTC
>NA|TRBJ2-2|TRBD1|TRBV7-3
CASREGQGNTGELFF
TGTGCCAGCAGAGAGGGACAGGGGAACACCGGGGAGCTGTTTTTT
>NA|TRBJ1-1|NA|TRBV7-8
CASSFQSWRSEAFF
TGTGCCAGCAGCTTCCAATCCTGGCGGTCTGAAGCTTTCTTT
>NA|TRBJ1-1|TRBD1|TRBV10-1
CASSPGTGGHRNTEAFF
TGCGCCAGCAGTCCCGGGACAGGGGGCCACAGGAACACTGAAGCTTTCTTT
>once|TRBJ1-1|NA|TRBV19
CASSPHPKNTEAFF
TGTGCCAGTAGTCCCCACCCCAAGAACACTGAAGCTTTCTTT
>NA|TRBJ1-4|TRBD1|TRBV15
CATSRDVLAGTGGEKLFF
TGTGCCACCAGCAGAGATGTCTTGGCCGGGACAGGGGGGGAAAAACTGTTTTTT
>NA|TRBJ2-5|NA|TRBV11-2
CASSQNTVGETQYF
TGTGCCAGCAGCCAGAACACCGTCGGGGAGACCCAGTACTTC
>NA|TRBJ2-3|NA|TRBV5-8
CASSLGGRTDTQYF
TGTGCCAGCAGCTTGGGGGGCAGGACAGATACGCAGTATTTT
>NA|TRBJ2-7|TRBD1|TRBV2
CASRRDSKGEQYF
TGTGCCAGCAGGAGGGACAGCAAGGGGGAGCAGTACTTC
>once|TRBJ2-1|TRBD1|TRBV5-5
CASSLGPGGWSYNEQFF
TGTGCCAGCAGCTTGGGCCCAGGGGGTTGGTCCTACAATGAGCAGTTCTTC
>NA|TRBJ2-7|NA|TRBV4-3
CASSQDRTVSYEQYF
TGCGCCAGCAGCCAAGATAGGACAGTCTCCTACGAGCAGTACTTC
>NA|TRBJ1-3|NA|TRBV5-1
CASSLAPEGISGNTIYF
TGCGCCAGCAGCTTGGCCCCTGAGGGGATCTCTGGAAACACCATATATTTT
>NA|TRBJ1-3|NA|TRBV4-1
CASSLLGGGNTIYF
TGCGCCAGCAGCCTGCTGGGGGGAGGAAACACCATATATTTT
>NA|TRBJ2-7|NA|TRBV6-5
CASTDGIYEQYF
TGTGCCAGCACCGACGGTATCTACGAGCAGTACTTC
>NA|TRBJ2-2|NA|TRBV10-3
CAISQGDANTGELFF
TGTGCCATCAGTCAAGGGGATGCGAACACCGGGGAGCTGTTTTTT
>NA|TRBJ2-3|NA|TRBV4-2
CASSPDWGKDTQYF
TGTGCCAGCAGCCCGGACTGGGGAAAAGATACGCAGTATTTT